These 9 T cell receptor beta chains were sequenced from one sample in a study of T cell responses to AZD1222 COVID-19 vaccine. Sequencing was performed with immunoSEQ multiplex PCR; in TCRdb, only in-frame clones are kept and a portion is missing. This sample has about 90,000 clones, with around 89% found just once. The source was peripheral blood, collected 28 days after the second AZD1222 dose. These receptors originate from an adult who received the AZD1222 COVID-19 vaccine.

This clone was seen only once. V gene TRBV7-6 combines with J gene TRBJ1-2, with TRBD1 identical over 9 bases. J was trimmed by 2 bases and V by 4 bases; bases with no gene match: 5. Germline V lookup: CDR1 SGHVS, CDR2 FNYEAQ. The CDR3 has 15 amino acids. This chain's CDR3 is CASSSSGQGNYGYTF. DNA of the CDR3: TGTGCCAGCAGCTCCTCCGGACAGGGGAACTATGGCTACACCTTC.

The CDR3 DNA is TGTGCCTCGGACGGCAGGGATGGTCCCTACAATGAGCAGTTCTTC. Translation: CASDGRDGPYNEQFF. V is TRBV30 and J is TRBJ2-1, with D possibly TRBD1 on 5 matching bases. Trimming removed 7 bases at V and 2 bases at J, with 18 bases between. Germline CDR1 and CDR2: GTSNPN and SVGIG (reference sequence). CDR3 length: 15 residues.

Concerning this clone itself: An end of the junction does not agree with germline; a read error may underlie this. The rearrangement joins TRBV19 to TRBJ1-2; D perhaps matches TRBD1 (6 bases). The V gene's germline CDR1 is LNHDA and CDR2 SQIVND (reference sequence). CDR3 length: 14 residues. The CDR3 DNA reads TGTGCCAGTAGATCTGATAGAAGCGGGGGGCCTCAAGCCTTC. Protein: CASRSDRSGGPQAF.

The chain has TRBV19 and TRBJ1-2; D is possibly TRBD1 (6 bases). The CDR3 is 15 residues long. Germline CDR1 is LNHDA and CDR2 is SQIVND (reference sequence). Trimming took 3 bases from V and 1 from J, leaving 12 bases between them. The chain's CDR3 is CASSMWGAGNYGYTF. CDR3 DNA sequence: TGTGCCAGTAGTATGTGGGGGGCAGGTAACTATGGCTACACCTTC.

The chain joins TRBV27 to TRBJ1-2; 8 bases agree with TRBD1. The CDR3 spans 14 residues. V gave up 4 bases and J gave up 5 bases; unmatched junction bases: 6. Germline CDR1 MNHEY, CDR2 SMNVEV (reference sequence). The CDR3 bases are TGTGCCAGCAGTTCACAGGGGGGACTTTATGGCTACACCTTC. Translating gives CASSSQGGLYGYTF.

The chain's CDR3 is CASSQDGTGGQTDTQYF. CDR3 nucleotide sequence: TGTGCCAGCAGCCAAGATGGGACAGGGGGCCAAACAGATACGCAGTATTTT. The gene calls are TRBV4-2 and TRBJ2-3, with TRBD1 identical over 12 bases. Trimming cost V 0 bases and J 3 bases; bases outside gene matches: 4. The CDR3 contains 17 residues. From germline, CDR1 is LGHNA and CDR2 YNFKEQ.

The chain carries TRBV4-3 and TRBJ2-1; 7 bases agree with TRBD2. CDR3 length equals 15 residues. Germline V gene data show CDR1 as LGHNA and CDR2 as YSLEER. Trimming at V came to 1 base and at J to 0 bases, leaving 0 bases not matched to a gene. CDR3 sequence (DNA): TGCGCCAGCAGCCAAGGGGAGGGCTCCTACAATGAGCAGTTCTTC. Its protein product is CASSQGEGSYNEQFF.

This chain joins TRBV28 and TRBJ2-1, with a tentative D call TRBD1 (5 bases). V was trimmed by 3 bases and J by 9 bases, leaving 18 bases between them. This CDR3 is 15 amino acids long. Looked up from germline, CDR1 is MDHEN and CDR2 is SYDVKM. The CDR3 bases are TGTGCCAGCAGTTTTCGGCAGGGCCGGTTTAGTGAGCAGTTCTTC. This gives the protein CASSFRQGRFSEQFF.

CDR3 coding DNA: TGTGCCAGTAGTATAGAAAGGAACTATGGCTACACCTTC. Protein sequence: CASSIERNYGYTF. The genes are TRBV19 and TRBJ1-2; D call uncertain. Germline CDR1 LNHDA, CDR2 SQIVND (reference sequence). Trimming took 0 bases from V and 2 from J, leaving 4 bases between them. The CDR3 totals 13 residues.